This TCR beta chain was obtained from a study of T cell repertoires in cytomegalovirus infection. Overall study: Indications came from public TCR beta signatures; they pointed to CMV infection and to a matching HLA type.

Using its own MiXCR run on the reads, TCRdb lists one record per CDR3 protein. The sample carries 200,000 to 300,000 distinct CDR3 sequences, about 12% recorded once. The table lists this clonotype with many counts. Its antigen is not known. Overall study results and limits: Accumulated public TCR beta family frequency recognized individuals carrying CMV together with the relevant HLA. The response measured ex vivo was dominated by TCR beta clonotypes (HLA-C-restricted and CMV-specific).

Specimen: PBMCs. The clonotype comes from a human donor in good health (CMV status not recorded). Some clones in this sample may be carry-over from other donors' samples.

CDR3 sequence (DNA): TGTGCCAGCAGCCGTTCACCGAGCAATCAGCCCCAGCATTTT. It translates to CASSRSPSNQPQHF. V is TRBV6-2 or TRBV6-3 and J is TRBJ1-5; D remains unclear. The CDR3 is made up of 14 amino acids. The V end lost 6 bases, the J end lost 1 base, and 10 bases lay between the germline ends. The germline V gene encodes CDR1 MNHEY and CDR2 SVGEGT.